Reported below is one T cell receptor (beta chain). The antigen is unknown. Data came from immunoSEQ multiplex PCR; TCRdb stores just in-frame clones and leaves some out. The table lists tens of thousands of clones, about nine tenths of them singletons, with approximately 6% in the top ten. The sample originates from a study of T cell responses to AZD1222 COVID-19 vaccine. J lost 4 bases, V lost 4 bases, and 6 bases had no gene match. The CDR3 is 14 amino acids. In germline, CDR1 is KGHDR, CDR2 SFDVKD. Study findings and constraints: It should be noted that donors were predominantly white British and more often female, and clonal diversity was possibly underestimated. At 160-218 and 743-854, vaccine-associated CD4 TCRs were dominant, and they spanned spike.

The chain recombines TRBV24-1 with TRBJ2-7; 7 bases fit TRBD1. This clonotype was sampled from an adult who received the MenACWY meningococcal vaccine as a control. Sequenced here: peripheral blood, sampled 28 days after the second dose of the MenACWY control vaccine. The CDR3 loop is CATSDPLTGYEQYF. The DNA of the CDR3 is TGTGCCACCAGTGACCCTCTGACAGGGTACGAGCAGTACTTC.